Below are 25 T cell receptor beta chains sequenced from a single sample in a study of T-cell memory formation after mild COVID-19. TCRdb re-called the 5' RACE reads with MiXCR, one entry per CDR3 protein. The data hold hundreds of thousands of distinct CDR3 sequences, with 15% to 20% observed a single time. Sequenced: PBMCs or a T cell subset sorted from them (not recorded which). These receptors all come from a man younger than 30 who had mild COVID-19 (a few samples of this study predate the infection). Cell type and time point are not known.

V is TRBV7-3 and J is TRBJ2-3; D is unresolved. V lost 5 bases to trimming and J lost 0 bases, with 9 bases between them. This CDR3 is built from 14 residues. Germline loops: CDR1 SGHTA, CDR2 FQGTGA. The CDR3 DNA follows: TGTGCCAGCAGCCCCCATACTAGCACAGATACGCAGTATTTT. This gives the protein CASSPHTSTDTQYF.

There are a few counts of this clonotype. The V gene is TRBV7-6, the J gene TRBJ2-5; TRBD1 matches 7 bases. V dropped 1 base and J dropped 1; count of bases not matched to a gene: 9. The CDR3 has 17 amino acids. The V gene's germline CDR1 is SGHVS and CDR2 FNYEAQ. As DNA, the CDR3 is TGTGCCAGCAGCTTAGGAGACATGGGACAGCCCCAAGAGACCCAGTACTTC. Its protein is CASSLGDMGQPQETQYF.

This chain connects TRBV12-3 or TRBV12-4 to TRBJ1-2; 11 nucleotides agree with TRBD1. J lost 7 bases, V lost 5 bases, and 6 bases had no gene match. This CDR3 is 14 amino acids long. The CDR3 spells CASSRDRGKGGYTF. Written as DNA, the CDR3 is TGTGCCAGCAGTCGGGACAGGGGGAAAGGTGGCTACACCTTC.

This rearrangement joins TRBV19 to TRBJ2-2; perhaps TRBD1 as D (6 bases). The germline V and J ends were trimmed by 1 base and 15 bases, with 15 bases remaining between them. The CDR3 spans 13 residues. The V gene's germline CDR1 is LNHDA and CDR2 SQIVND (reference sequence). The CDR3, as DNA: TGTGCCAGTAGTATAGGGACAGTCCCGAAGGTGTTTTTT. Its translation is CASSIGTVPKVFF.

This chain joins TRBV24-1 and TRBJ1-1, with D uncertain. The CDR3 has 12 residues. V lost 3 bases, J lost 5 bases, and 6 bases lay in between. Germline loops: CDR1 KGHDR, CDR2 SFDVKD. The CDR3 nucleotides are TGTGCCACCAGTGATGCGGGTACTGAAGCTTTCTTT. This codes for CATSDAGTEAFF.

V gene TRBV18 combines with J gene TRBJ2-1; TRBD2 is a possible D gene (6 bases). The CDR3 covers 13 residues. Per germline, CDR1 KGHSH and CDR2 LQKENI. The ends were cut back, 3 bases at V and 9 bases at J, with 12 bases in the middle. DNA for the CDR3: TGTGCCAGCTCACCCGGGACTTACGGTGAGCAGTTCTTC. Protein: CASSPGTYGEQFF. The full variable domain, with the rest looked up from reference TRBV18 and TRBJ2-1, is NAGVMQNPRHLVRRRGQEARLRCSPMKGHSHVYWYRQLPEEGLKFMVYLQKENIIDESGMPKERFSAEFPKEGPSILRIQQVVRGDSAAYFCASSPGTYGEQFFGPGTRLTVL.

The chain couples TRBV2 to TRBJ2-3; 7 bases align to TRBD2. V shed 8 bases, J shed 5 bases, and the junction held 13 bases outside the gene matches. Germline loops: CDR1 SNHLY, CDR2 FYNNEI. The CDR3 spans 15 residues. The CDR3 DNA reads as TGTGCCAGCCCGAAGAATCGGGGGGACGAAGATACGCAGTATTTT. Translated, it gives CASPKNRGDEDTQYF.

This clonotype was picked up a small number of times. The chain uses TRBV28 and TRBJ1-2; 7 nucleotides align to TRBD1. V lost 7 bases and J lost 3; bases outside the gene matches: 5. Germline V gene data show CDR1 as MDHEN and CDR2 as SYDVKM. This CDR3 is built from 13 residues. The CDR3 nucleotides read TGTGCCAGCAATACTGGACAGGACTATGGCTACACCTTC. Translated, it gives CASNTGQDYGYTF.

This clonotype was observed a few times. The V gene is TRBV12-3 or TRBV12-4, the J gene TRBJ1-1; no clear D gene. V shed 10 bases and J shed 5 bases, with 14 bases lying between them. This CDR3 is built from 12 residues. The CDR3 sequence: CAISLGRTEAFF. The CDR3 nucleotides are TGTGCCATCTCATTGGGGAGGACTGAAGCTTTCTTT.

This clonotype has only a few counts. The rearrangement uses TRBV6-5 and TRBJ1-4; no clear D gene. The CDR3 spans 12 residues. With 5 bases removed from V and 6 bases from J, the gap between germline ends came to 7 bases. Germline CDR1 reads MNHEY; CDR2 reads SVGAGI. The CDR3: CASSGSDEKLFF. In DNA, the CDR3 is TGTGCCAGCAGTGGATCGGATGAAAAACTGTTTTTT.

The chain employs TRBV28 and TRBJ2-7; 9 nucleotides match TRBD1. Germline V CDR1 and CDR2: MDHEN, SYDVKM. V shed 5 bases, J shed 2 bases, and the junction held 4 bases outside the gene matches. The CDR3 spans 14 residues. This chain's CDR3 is CASSPGQGPYEQYV. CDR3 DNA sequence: TGTGCCAGCAGTCCGGGACAGGGCCCCTACGAGCAGTACGTC.

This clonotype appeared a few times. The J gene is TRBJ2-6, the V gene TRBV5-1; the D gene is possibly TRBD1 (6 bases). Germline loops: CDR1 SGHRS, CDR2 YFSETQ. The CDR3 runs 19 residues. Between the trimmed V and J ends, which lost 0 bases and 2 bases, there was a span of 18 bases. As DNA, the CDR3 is TGCGCCAGCAGCTTGGGGGCTGGGACACATCGAACTGGGGCCAACGTCCTGACTTTC. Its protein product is CASSLGAGTHRTGANVLTF.

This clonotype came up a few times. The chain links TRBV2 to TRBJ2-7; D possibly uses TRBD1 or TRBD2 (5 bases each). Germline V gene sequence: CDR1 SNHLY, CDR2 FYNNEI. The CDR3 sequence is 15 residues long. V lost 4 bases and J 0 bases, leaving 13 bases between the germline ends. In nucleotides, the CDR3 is TGTGCCAGCAGTGCCTGGACTGGGGGCTCCTACGAGCAGTACTTC. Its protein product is CASSAWTGGSYEQYF.

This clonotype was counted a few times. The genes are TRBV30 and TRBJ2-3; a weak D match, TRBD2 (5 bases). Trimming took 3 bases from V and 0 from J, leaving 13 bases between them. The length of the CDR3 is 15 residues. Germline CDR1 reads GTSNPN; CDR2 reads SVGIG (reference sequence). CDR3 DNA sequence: TGTGCCTGGAGCATCTCTAGCCCTAGCACAGATACGCAGTATTTT. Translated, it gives CAWSISSPSTDTQYF.

This CDR3 reads CSAIPGDSAKNIQYF. DNA of the CDR3: TGCAGTGCCATCCCAGGGGACTCGGCCAAAAACATTCAGTACTTC. The rearrangement uses TRBV20-1 and TRBJ2-4; D could derive from TRBD1 or TRBD2 (6 bases each). The length of the CDR3 is 15 residues. Germline lookup yields CDR1 DFQATT and CDR2 SNEGSKA (reference sequence). V dropped 6 bases and J dropped 1 base, with 16 bases sitting between them.

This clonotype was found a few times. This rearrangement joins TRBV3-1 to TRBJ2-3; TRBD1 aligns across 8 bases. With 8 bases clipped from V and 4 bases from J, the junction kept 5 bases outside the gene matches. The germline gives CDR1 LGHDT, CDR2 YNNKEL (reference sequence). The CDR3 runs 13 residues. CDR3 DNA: TGTGCCAGCGGACAGGGCACGGCAGATACGCAGTATTTT. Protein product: CASGQGTADTQYF.

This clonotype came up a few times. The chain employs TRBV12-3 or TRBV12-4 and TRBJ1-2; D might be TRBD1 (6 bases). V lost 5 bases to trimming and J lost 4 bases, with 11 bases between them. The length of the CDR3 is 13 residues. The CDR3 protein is CASSNSGVYGYTF. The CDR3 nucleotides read TGTGCCAGCAGTAATTCAGGGGTCTATGGCTACACCTTC.

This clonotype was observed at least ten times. DNA of the CDR3: TGCGCCAGCAGCCCGGGGTGGGTATCTGAGCAGTTCTTC. It specifies CASSPGWVSEQFF. The chain joins TRBV5-1 to TRBJ2-1; a weak D match, TRBD2 (5 bases). Trimming removed 4 bases from V and 9 bases from J, with 14 bases in between. Germline CDR1 is SGHRS and CDR2 is YFSETQ. CDR3 length: 13 amino acids. Looking up the rest from reference TRBV5-1 and TRBJ2-1 gives the full variable domain: KAGVTQTPRYLIKTRGQQVTLSCSPISGHRSVSWYQQTPGQGLQFLFEYFSETQRNKGNFPGRFSGRQFSNSRSEMNVSTLELGDSALYLCASSPGWVSEQFFGPGTRLTVL.

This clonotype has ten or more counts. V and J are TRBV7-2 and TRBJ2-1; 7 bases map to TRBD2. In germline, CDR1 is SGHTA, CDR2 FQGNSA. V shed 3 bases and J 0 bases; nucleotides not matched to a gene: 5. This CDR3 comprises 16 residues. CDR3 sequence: CASSLGGGGSYNEQFF. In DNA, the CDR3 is TGTGCCAGCAGCTTGGGCGGGGGTGGCTCCTACAATGAGCAGTTCTTC. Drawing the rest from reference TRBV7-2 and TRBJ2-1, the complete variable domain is GAGVSQSPSNKVTEKGKDVELRCDPISGHTALYWYRQSLGQGLEFLIYFQGNSAPDKSGLPSDRFSAERTGGSVSTLTIQRTQQEDSAVYLCASSLGGGGSYNEQFFGPGTRLTVL.

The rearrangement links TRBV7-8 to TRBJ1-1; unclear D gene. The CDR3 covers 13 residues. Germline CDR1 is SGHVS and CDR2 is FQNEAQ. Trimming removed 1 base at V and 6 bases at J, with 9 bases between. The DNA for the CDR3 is TGTGCCAGCAGCTTAGGGGAGGTGGCTGAAGCTTTCTTT. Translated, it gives CASSLGEVAEAFF.

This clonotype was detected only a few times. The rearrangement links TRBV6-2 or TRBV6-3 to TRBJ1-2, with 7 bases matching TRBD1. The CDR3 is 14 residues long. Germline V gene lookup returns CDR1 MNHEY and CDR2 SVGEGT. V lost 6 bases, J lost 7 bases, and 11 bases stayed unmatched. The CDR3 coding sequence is TGTGCCAGCAGGTCCGGAGACAGGGCTGGTGGCTACACCTTC. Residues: CASRSGDRAGGYTF.

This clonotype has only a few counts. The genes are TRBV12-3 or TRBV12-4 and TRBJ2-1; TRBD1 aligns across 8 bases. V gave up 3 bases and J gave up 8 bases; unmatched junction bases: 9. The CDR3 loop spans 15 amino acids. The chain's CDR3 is CASSFRQGALYEQFF. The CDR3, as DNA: TGTGCCAGCAGTTTCCGGCAGGGGGCGCTTTATGAGCAGTTCTTC.

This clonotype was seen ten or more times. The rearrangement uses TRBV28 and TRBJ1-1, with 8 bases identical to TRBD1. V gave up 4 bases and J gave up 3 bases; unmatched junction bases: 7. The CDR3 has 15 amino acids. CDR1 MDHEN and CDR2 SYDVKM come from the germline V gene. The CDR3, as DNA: TGTGCCAGCAGTTCGCCCGGGACAGGTGACACTGAAGCTTTCTTT. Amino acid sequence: CASSSPGTGDTEAFF.

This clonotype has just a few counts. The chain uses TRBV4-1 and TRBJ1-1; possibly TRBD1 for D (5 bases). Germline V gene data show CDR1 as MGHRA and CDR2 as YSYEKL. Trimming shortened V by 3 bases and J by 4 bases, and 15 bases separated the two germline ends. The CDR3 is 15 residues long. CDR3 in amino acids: CASSHPTGGTTEAFF. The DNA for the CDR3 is TGCGCCAGCAGCCACCCCACAGGCGGGACCACTGAAGCTTTCTTT.

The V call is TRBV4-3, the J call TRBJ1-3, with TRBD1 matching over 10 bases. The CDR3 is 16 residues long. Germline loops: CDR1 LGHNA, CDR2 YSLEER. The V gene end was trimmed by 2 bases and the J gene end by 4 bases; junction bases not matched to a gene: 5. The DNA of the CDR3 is TGCGCCAGCAGCCAACTCCCGGGACAGGGGGGAAACACCATATATTTT. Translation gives CASSQLPGQGGNTIYF.